Below, 17 T cell receptor beta chains from the same sample are listed, as sequenced in a study of blood T cells in healthy people across ages. PCR was performed a second time for about 6 to 12 cycles using a sample-barcoded 5' primer and a J-beta primer mix. TCRdb recomputed calls from the 5' RACE reads with MiXCR, one row per CDR3 protein. The data show more than 800,000 distinct CDR3 sequences, about 30% seen once. Specimen: blood. All receptors come from a woman older than 75 in good health.

This chain connects TRBV7-8 to TRBJ2-1; 11 bases align to TRBD2. In germline, CDR1 is SGHVS, CDR2 FQNEAQ. Germline trimming cut 8 bases from V and 6 bases from J; bases unmatched to any gene: 24. This CDR3 is 20 amino acids long. CDR3 amino acids: CASGVNDRGTTSGSLNEQFF. The CDR3 region has the DNA TGTGCCAGCGGAGTGAATGACAGGGGAACCACTAGCGGGAGCCTCAATGAGCAGTTCTTC.

This clonotype was seen many times. The chain combines TRBV3-1 with TRBJ2-5, with D possibly TRBD2 on 6 matching bases. The CDR3 is 14 residues long. Trimming left V 1 base short and J 7 bases short, with 13 bases between. CDR1 and CDR2 (germline): LGHDT, YNNKEL (reference sequence). The CDR3, as DNA: TGTGCCAGCAGCCAAGGGACTACAGTTGGGACCCAGTACTTC. Its protein is CASSQGTTVGTQYF.

This clonotype was recorded many times. The rearrangement links TRBV20-1 to TRBJ2-5; either TRBD1 or TRBD2 may supply D (6 bases each). This CDR3 contains 12 residues. V was pared by 6 bases and J by 5 bases, with 13 bases between. Germline lookup yields CDR1 DFQATT and CDR2 SNEGSKA (reference sequence). The CDR3 region has the DNA TGCAGTGCGGAAGGGGGGCGCGAGACCCAGTACTTC. Protein sequence: CSAEGGRETQYF.

This clonotype was observed a handful of times. The V gene is TRBV7-8, the J gene TRBJ1-6, with TRBD1 matching 9 bases. Germline V gives CDR1 SGHVS, CDR2 FQNEAQ. The CDR3 is made up of 14 amino acids. J gave up 6 bases and V 7 bases, and 4 bases lay outside the gene matches. The CDR3 DNA is TGTGCCAGCAACCGGGACAGGGTTAATTCACCCCTCCACTTT. Protein sequence: CASNRDRVNSPLHF.

This clonotype has ten or more counts. The chain couples TRBV15 to TRBJ2-1; D unclear. The germline V and J ends were trimmed by 0 bases and 10 bases, with 10 bases remaining between them. From germline, CDR1 is LNHNV and CDR2 YYDKDF (reference sequence). The CDR3 runs to 13 residues. The CDR3 DNA follows: TGTGCCACCAGCAGAGATGTTTTTCACGAGCAGTTCTTC. It is translated as CATSRDVFHEQFF.

On this clonotype itself: This clone may be a read error of a much larger clone one base away. The chain links TRBV7-8 to TRBJ2-4; D might be TRBD1 or TRBD2, each matching 5 bases. The end of the DNA is better explained by TRBJ2-7, so the J call may be wrong. Germline V gene data show CDR1 as SGHVS and CDR2 as FQNEAQ. The CDR3 has 17 residues. CDR3: CVSSLGLRGGRRDEQYF. CDR3 DNA: TGTGTCAGCAGCTTAGGACTTAGGGGCGGACGTAGGGACGAGCAGTACTTC.

The chain employs TRBV5-1 and TRBJ2-5; no definite D call. The CDR3 covers 15 residues. Germline CDR1 is SGHRS and CDR2 is YFSETQ. Deletions cut 4 bases from V and 2 bases from J, with 15 bases between. The CDR3 reads CASSRQIQGQETQYF. DNA of the CDR3: TGCGCCAGCAGCCGCCAAATACAAGGACAAGAGACCCAGTACTTC.

This clonotype was seen ten or more times. V usage is TRBV6-5 and J usage is TRBJ1-6, with D possibly matching TRBD1 (6 bases). Between the trimmed V and J ends, which lost 6 bases and 7 bases, there was a span of 22 bases. This CDR3 is built from 17 residues. CDR1 and CDR2 from the germline V gene are MNHEY and SVGAGI. In nucleotides, the CDR3 is TGTGCCAGCAGCTCACAATCCATCGACAGGAAGAATTCACCCCTCCACTTT. Encoded protein: CASSSQSIDRKNSPLHF.

Ten or more counts support this clonotype. J is TRBJ2-1 and V is TRBV7-2, with 11 nucleotides matching TRBD2. J lost 10 bases, V lost 1 base, and 6 bases had no gene match. Germline CDR1 reads SGHTA; CDR2 reads FQGNSA. CDR3 length equals 15 residues. The CDR3 DNA follows: TGTGCCAGCAGCTTAGGGCTAGCGGGGGGCGGAGAGCAGTTCTTC. Amino acid sequence: CASSLGLAGGGEQFF.

The J gene is TRBJ2-2, the V gene TRBV20-1; D is unclear. CDR1 DFQATT and CDR2 SNEGSKA come from the germline V gene (reference sequence). The CDR3 runs 11 residues. With 5 bases removed from V and 6 bases from J, the gap between germline ends came to 7 bases. The CDR3 reads CSAPSPGELFF. The CDR3 nucleotides are TGCAGTGCTCCCTCTCCCGGGGAGCTGTTTTTT.

V gene TRBV20-1 combines with J gene TRBJ2-3; 14 bases align to TRBD2. Germline V gene data show CDR1 as DFQATT and CDR2 as SNEGSKA (reference sequence). This CDR3 contains 19 residues. After removal of 0 bases from V and 2 bases from J, the junction contained 10 bases not matched to a gene. The CDR3 is CSARDLYATSGRDTDTQYF. CDR3 nucleotides: TGCAGTGCTAGAGATCTGTATGCGACTAGCGGGAGGGACACAGATACGCAGTATTTT.

This chain joins TRBV27 and TRBJ1-2; the match to TRBD1 covers 8 bases. The CDR3 has 13 residues. V was pared by 6 bases and J by 3 bases, with 3 bases of the junction left unmatched. Germline CDR1 MNHEY, CDR2 SMNVEV (reference sequence). CDR3 bases: TGTGCCAGCAGCAGACAGGGGTACTATGGCTACACCTTC. As protein: CASSRQGYYGYTF.

The chain combines TRBV7-2 with TRBJ2-1, with 11 bases that match TRBD2. The closer fit of TRBJ2-7 to the DNA end suggests the J call may be wrong. Per the germline V gene, CDR1 is SGHTA and CDR2 is FQGNSA. The CDR3 sequence is 16 residues long. The CDR3 DNA sequence: TGTGCCAGCAGCCCACCGGGACTAGCGGAATACAATGAGCAGTACTTC. This gives the protein CASSPPGLAEYNEQYF.

This clonotype was observed a handful of times. The chain combines TRBV20-1 with TRBJ1-4, with 8 positions matching TRBD1. Germline V CDR1 and CDR2: DFQATT, SNEGSKA (reference sequence). This CDR3 region has 16 residues. The V and J ends lost 1 base and 5 bases, in that order; junction bases with no gene match: 9. The CDR3 is CSARGRDRGRNEKLFF. The DNA of the CDR3 is TGCAGTGCTAGAGGCCGAGACAGGGGAAGAAATGAAAAACTGTTTTTT.

As to this clonotype: A read error is possible here, since a much larger clone lies one base away. The chain recombines TRBV9 with TRBJ2-1; TRBD1 matches 8 bases. Germline V gene data show CDR1 as SGDLS and CDR2 as YYNGEE. The length of the CDR3 is 16 residues. The CDR3 region has the DNA TGTGCCTGCAGCGTTCAGGGGGCATCGTCCTACAATGAGCAGTTCTTC. It translates to CACSVQGASSYNEQFF.

V is TRBV7-2 and J is TRBJ2-1, with 7 bases that match TRBD1. This CDR3 has 13 amino acids. Germline V CDR1 and CDR2: SGHTA, FQGNSA. Losses at the gene ends were 3 bases for V and 13 bases for J; bases not matched to a gene: 9. The DNA for the CDR3 is TGTGCCAGCAGCTTGGGCAGGGGACAGACCCAGTTCTTC. It specifies CASSLGRGQTQFF.

This clonotype was seen more than once but under ten times. The J gene is TRBJ2-3, the V gene TRBV30; TRBD2 matches 7 bases. CDR1 and CDR2 from the germline V gene are GTSNPN and SVGIG (reference sequence). CDR3 length: 14 amino acids. After removal of 0 bases from V and 4 bases from J, the junction contained 4 bases not matched to a gene. The CDR3 reads CAWSVGGVADTQYF. The CDR3 DNA reads as TGTGCCTGGAGTGTTGGGGGGGTGGCAGATACGCAGTATTTT.